Shown below are 23 T cell receptor beta chains from a single sample sequenced in a study of T cells after yellow fever vaccination (dated 2019 in TCRdb). The label giving this sample's treatment or condition can be read as: live attenuated yellow fever vaccine strain. Libraries were made using 5' RACE. The sample was run on an Illumina NovaSeq 6000. TCRdb trimmed public reads at Q25 via fastp, called clones via MiXCR and kept in-frame beta chains. Rows merge per CDR3 protein into single entries with the most common DNA and genes. For this sample there are 350,000 to 450,000 distinct CDR3 sequences; approximately 19% appear just once. The ten largest make up 15% to 20% of the sample. Sequenced here: PBMCs, sampled before the yellow fever booster vaccination. Source of these receptors: a man aged 18-30 years who received the YFV17D yellow fever vaccine.

This chain links TRBV7-2 with TRBJ2-7; D remains ambiguous. Germline V gene lookup returns CDR1 SGHTA and CDR2 FQGNSA. Trimming stripped 1 base from V and 3 bases from J, with 10 bases between. The length of the CDR3 is 14 residues. DNA for the CDR3: TGTGCCAGCAGCTTAGGGGCGAGAAACTACGAGCAGTACTTC. It specifies CASSLGARNYEQYF. The full variable domain, with the rest looked up from reference TRBV7-2 and TRBJ2-7, is GAGVSQSPSNKVTEKGKDVELRCDPISGHTALYWYRQSLGQGLEFLIYFQGNSAPDKSGLPSDRFSAERTGGSVSTLTIQRTQQEDSAVYLCASSLGARNYEQYFGPGTRLTVT.

Judged by abundance, this clonotype is medium-sized. The V and J genes are TRBV27 and TRBJ2-7; D is undetermined. There are 13 residues in the CDR3. Germline CDR1 is MNHEY and CDR2 is SMNVEV (reference sequence). The ends were cut back, 5 bases at V and 1 base at J, with 9 bases in the middle. The DNA for the CDR3 is TGTGCCAGCAGTCACGGGCCATCCTACGAGCAGTACGTC. It is translated as CASSHGPSYEQYV.

The rearrangement links TRBV10-3 to TRBJ1-6; the D is unclear. In germline, CDR1 is ENHRY, CDR2 SYGVKD. CDR3 length equals 17 residues. Between the trimmed V and J ends, which lost 4 bases and 0 bases, there was a span of 13 bases. CDR3 nucleotide sequence: TGTGCCATCAGTGGGGCAGAGGCAAGCTCCTATAATTCACCCCTCCACTTT. Protein product: CAISGAEASSYNSPLHF.

The chain links TRBV10-3 to TRBJ2-1; unclear D gene. Trimming stripped 2 bases from V and 0 bases from J, with 11 bases between. This CDR3 spans 16 amino acids. Germline V gene lookup returns CDR1 ENHRY and CDR2 SYGVKD. The CDR3 DNA is TGTGCCATCAGTGAGCCAACCTTGAGCTCCTACAATGAGCAGTTCTTC. It translates to CAISEPTLSSYNEQFF.

The chain has TRBV3-1 and TRBJ2-1, with a tentative D call TRBD2 (5 bases). V lost 4 bases and J lost 12, with 13 bases in between. CDR1 is LGHDT, CDR2 YNNKEL, per germline (reference sequence). CDR3 size: 12 residues. The CDR3 DNA reads as TGTGCCAGCAGCCCATCCGGACTTCCGCAGTTCTTC. It specifies CASSPSGLPQFF.

This chain connects TRBV6-5 to TRBJ2-7; D gene ambiguous. This CDR3 is built from 14 residues. CDR1 is MNHEY and CDR2 is SVGAGI in the germline V gene. Trimming shortened V by 5 bases and J by 0 bases, and 11 bases separated the two germline ends. CDR3 residues: CASSVQASSYEQYV. Here the CDR3 DNA reads TGTGCCAGCAGTGTCCAGGCGAGCTCCTACGAGCAGTACGTC.

This clonotype was picked up a small number of times. The rearrangement uses TRBV7-2 and TRBJ1-5; a weak D match, TRBD1 (5 bases). Trimming stripped 5 bases from V and 0 bases from J, with 11 bases between. The germline CDR1 and CDR2 sequences are SGHTA and FQGNSA. The CDR3 runs to 15 residues. The CDR3 DNA reads as TGTGCCAGCAGCCAGGGCCCCTATAGCAATCAGCCCCAGCATTTT. This translates into CASSQGPYSNQPQHF. Based on the CDR3 plus reference TRBV7-2 and TRBJ1-5, the full variable domain is GAGVSQSPSNKVTEKGKDVELRCDPISGHTALYWYRQSLGQGLEFLIYFQGNSAPDKSGLPSDRFSAERTGGSVSTLTIQRTQQEDSAVYLCASSQGPYSNQPQHFGDGTRLSIL.

This clonotype was detected a few times. The chain recombines TRBV20-1 with TRBJ2-5; the D gene is possibly TRBD2 (7 bases). Trimming cost V 3 bases and J 5 bases, with 10 bases left between them. Germline V CDR1 and CDR2: DFQATT, SNEGSKA (reference sequence). The CDR3 runs 12 residues. For the CDR3, the DNA is TGCAGTGCTAGGTCGGGGGGCGAGACCCAGTACTTC. As protein: CSARSGGETQYF.

In this sample, this clonotype turned up a few times. DNA for the CDR3: TGTGCCAGCAGCCGAGACCCAGGTGGGGTCTCCTATAATTCACCCCTCCACTTT. It yields the protein CASSRDPGGVSYNSPLHF. The V and J genes are TRBV12-3 or TRBV12-4 and TRBJ1-6; D is ambiguous. The ends were cut back, 6 bases at V and 0 bases at J, with 18 bases in the middle. This CDR3 contains 18 residues.

In its sample, this clonotype was seen a few times. J is TRBJ1-1 and V is TRBV7-9; TRBD1 is a possible D gene (5 bases). Trimming removed 7 bases at V and 3 bases at J, with 12 bases between. The CDR3 is 13 residues long. Germline CDR1 and CDR2: SEHNR and FQNEAQ (reference sequence). In nucleotides, the CDR3 is TGTGCCAGCACCACGTGGGGGGACACTGAAGCTTTCTTT. As protein: CASTTWGDTEAFF.

V is TRBV29-1 and J is TRBJ1-4; possibly TRBD1 for D (5 bases). In germline, CDR1 is SQVTM, CDR2 ANQGSEA. V dropped 4 bases and J dropped 6 bases, with 12 bases sitting between them. This CDR3 is 13 amino acids long. DNA for the CDR3: TGCAGCGTTGTTCAGGGTCCGGATGAAAAACTGTTTTTT. It codes for CSVVQGPDEKLFF.

The J gene is TRBJ1-2, the V gene TRBV4-3, with D possibly being TRBD1 (5 bases). The CDR3 extends over 14 amino acids. CDR1 is LGHNA and CDR2 is YSLEER in the germline V gene. V was pared by 3 bases and J by 2 bases, with 10 bases between. Written as DNA, the CDR3 is TGCGCCAGCAGCCACAGGGATGGGAACTATGGCTACACCTTC. Translating it yields CASSHRDGNYGYTF.

This clonotype showed up just a few times. The chain is built from TRBV4-1 and TRBJ1-1; 7 bases align to TRBD1. The junction had 5 bases not matched to a gene; V was cut back by 3 bases and J by 7 bases. There are 13 residues in the CDR3. Germline CDR1 MGHRA, CDR2 YSYEKL. CDR3 in amino acids: CASSQTGTGEAFF. The CDR3 DNA follows: TGCGCCAGCAGCCAGACAGGGACGGGTGAAGCTTTCTTT.

This clonotype was picked up a small number of times. This chain connects TRBV6-6 to TRBJ2-2; no firm D call. The CDR3 covers 15 residues. Germline CDR1 reads MNHNY; CDR2 reads SVGAGI (reference sequence). The V and J ends lost 7 bases and 2 bases respectively, with 14 bases between them. The CDR3 bases are TGTGCCAGCATAGAGTATCTCACTAACACCGGGGAGCTGTTTTTT. Translating gives CASIEYLTNTGELFF.

This clonotype showed up just a few times. In nucleotides, the CDR3 is TGCGCCAGCAGCAGGACTAGCGGGGTCACCTACAATGAGCAGTTCTTC. Protein sequence: CASSRTSGVTYNEQFF. J is TRBJ2-1 and V is TRBV4-3, with 12 bases aligning to TRBD2. The CDR3 is 16 amino acids. Per the germline V gene, CDR1 is LGHNA and CDR2 is YSLEER. The junction had 4 bases not matched to a gene; V was cut back by 5 bases and J by 2 bases.

The chain recombines TRBV6-2 or TRBV6-3 with TRBJ2-1; 13 bases map to TRBD2. CDR1 MNHEY and CDR2 SVGEGT come from the germline V gene. V lost 0 bases and J lost 14; bases outside the gene matches: 13. CDR3 length: 17 residues. The CDR3 nucleotides read TGTGCCAGCAGTTACTCGAGTACTAGCGGGGGGGCTGCATCGGAGTTCTTC. It codes for CASSYSSTSGGAASEFF.

The V gene is TRBV4-2, the J gene TRBJ1-5, with TRBD1 matching over 7 bases. V gave up 0 bases and J gave up 0 bases; unmatched junction bases: 8. The CDR3 sequence is 18 residues long. Germline V CDR1 and CDR2: LGHNA, YNFKEQ. CDR3 coding DNA: TGTGCCAGCAGCCAAGATCCGCTCGGGACAGATAGCAATCAGCCCCAGCATTTT. Translated: CASSQDPLGTDSNQPQHF.

DNA of the CDR3: TGCAGCGCACGGGCACGGTTTAATGAAAAACTGTTTTTT. It is translated as CSARARFNEKLFF. The chain employs TRBV29-1 and TRBJ1-4; D unresolved. With 7 bases removed from V and 4 bases from J, the gap between germline ends came to 13 bases. The CDR3 runs 13 residues. Germline values: CDR1 SQVTM, CDR2 ANQGSEA.

The rearrangement joins TRBV3-1 to TRBJ1-6; 8 positions match TRBD1. The germline CDR1 and CDR2 sequences are LGHDT and YNNKEL (reference sequence). The ends lost 0 bases at V and 9 bases at J; junction bases unmatched: 1. The length of the CDR3 is 14 residues. The CDR3 loop reads CASSQDRGRSPLHF. CDR3 sequence (DNA): TGTGCCAGCAGCCAAGACAGGGGGCGTTCACCCCTCCACTTT.

This clonotype was seen a few times. V gene TRBV7-2 combines with J gene TRBJ2-3; D unresolved. Trimming left V 4 bases short and J 4 bases short, with 12 bases between. CDR3 length: 14 amino acids. Looked up from germline, CDR1 is SGHTA and CDR2 is FQGNSA. In nucleotides, the CDR3 is TGTGCCAGCAGCTACTGGAGAGTCGCAGATACGCAGTATTTT. Translation gives CASSYWRVADTQYF.

The chain recombines TRBV5-6 with TRBJ2-2; no clear D gene. Trimming removed 0 bases at V and 3 bases at J, with 6 bases between. The CDR3 loop spans 14 amino acids. CDR1 and CDR2 (germline): SGHDT, YYEEEE. For the CDR3, the DNA is TGTGCCAGCAGCTTGGGGTCGTACACCGGGGAGCTGTTTTTT. Residues: CASSLGSYTGELFF.

The chain links TRBV6-1 to TRBJ2-3; D is perhaps TRBD1 or TRBD2 (5 bases each). The CDR3 is 17 residues long. Germline assignment: CDR1 MNHNS and CDR2 SASEGT. V was shortened by 4 bases and J by 1 base, with 18 bases between the two germline ends. CDR3 coding DNA: TGTGCCAGCAGTGGGGGTTTTGGGACGCCTGGCACAGATACGCAGTATTTT. It is translated as CASSGGFGTPGTDTQYF.

This clonotype was seen more than once but under ten times. This chain uses TRBV7-3 with TRBJ1-1; no reliable D call. Germline V CDR1 and CDR2: SGHTA, FQGTGA. V was clipped by 5 bases and J by 1 base, with 14 bases between them. This CDR3 contains 15 residues. The CDR3 region is CASSPSRAENTEAFF. CDR3 nucleotides: TGTGCCAGCAGCCCTAGTAGGGCGGAGAACACTGAAGCTTTCTTT.